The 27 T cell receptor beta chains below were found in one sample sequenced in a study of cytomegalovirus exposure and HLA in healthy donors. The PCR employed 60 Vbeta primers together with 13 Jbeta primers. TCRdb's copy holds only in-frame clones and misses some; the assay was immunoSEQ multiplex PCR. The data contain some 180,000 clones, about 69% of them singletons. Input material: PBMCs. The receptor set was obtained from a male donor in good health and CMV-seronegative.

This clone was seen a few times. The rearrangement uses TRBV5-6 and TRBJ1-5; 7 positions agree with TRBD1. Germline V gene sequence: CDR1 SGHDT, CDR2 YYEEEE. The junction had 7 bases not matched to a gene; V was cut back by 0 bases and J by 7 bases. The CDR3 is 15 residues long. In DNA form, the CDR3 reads TGTGCCAGCAGCTTGGGGGCGGCAGGGGGGCAGCCCCAGCATTTT. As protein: CASSLGAAGGQPQHF.

The CDR3 DNA reads as TGTGCCAGCACCACCCCGGACAGGGGGGGCGAGCAGTACTTC. This gives the protein CASTTPDRGGEQYF. The chain recombines TRBV6-5 with TRBJ2-7, with 10 bases matching TRBD1. This CDR3 is built from 14 residues. CDR1 MNHEY and CDR2 SVGAGI come from the germline V gene. Losses at the gene ends were 7 bases for V and 6 bases for J; bases not matched to a gene: 9.

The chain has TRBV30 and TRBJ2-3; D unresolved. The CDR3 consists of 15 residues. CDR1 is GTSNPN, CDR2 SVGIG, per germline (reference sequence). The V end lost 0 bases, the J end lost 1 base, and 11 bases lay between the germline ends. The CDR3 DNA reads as TGTGCCTGGAGTGTAGTAGCCCGCGGCACAGATACGCAGTATTTT. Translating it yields CAWSVVARGTDTQYF.

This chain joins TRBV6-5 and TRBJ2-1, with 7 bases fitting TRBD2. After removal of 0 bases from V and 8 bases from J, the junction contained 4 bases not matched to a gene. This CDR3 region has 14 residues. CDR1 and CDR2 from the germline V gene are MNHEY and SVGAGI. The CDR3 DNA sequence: TGTGCCAGCAGTTACTCAAGCGGGAACGATGAGCAGTTCTTC. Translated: CASSYSSGNDEQFF.

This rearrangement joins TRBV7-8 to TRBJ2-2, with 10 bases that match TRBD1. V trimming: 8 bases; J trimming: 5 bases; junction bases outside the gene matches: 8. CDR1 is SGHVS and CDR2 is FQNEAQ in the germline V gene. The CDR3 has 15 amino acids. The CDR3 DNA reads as TGTGCCAGCCTTCTACGGACAGGGGGTACCGGGGAGCTGTTTTTT. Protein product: CASLLRTGGTGELFF.

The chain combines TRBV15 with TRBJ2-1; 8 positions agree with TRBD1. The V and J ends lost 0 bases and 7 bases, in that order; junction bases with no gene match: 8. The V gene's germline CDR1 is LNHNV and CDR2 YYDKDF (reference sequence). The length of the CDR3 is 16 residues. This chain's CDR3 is CATSRDPQGAGNEQFF. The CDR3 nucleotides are TGTGCCACCAGCAGAGATCCGCAGGGGGCTGGGAATGAGCAGTTCTTC.

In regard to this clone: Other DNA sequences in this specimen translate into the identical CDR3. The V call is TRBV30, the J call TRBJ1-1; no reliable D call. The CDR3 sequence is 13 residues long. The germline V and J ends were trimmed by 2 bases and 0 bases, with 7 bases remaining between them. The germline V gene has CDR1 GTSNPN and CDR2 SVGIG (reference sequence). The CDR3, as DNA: TGTGCCTGGAGTTTAGTTATGAACACTGAAGCTTTCTTT. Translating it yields CAWSLVMNTEAFF.

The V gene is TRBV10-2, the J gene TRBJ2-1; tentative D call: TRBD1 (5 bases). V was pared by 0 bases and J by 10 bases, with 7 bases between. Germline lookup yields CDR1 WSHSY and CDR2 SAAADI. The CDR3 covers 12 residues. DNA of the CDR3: TGCGCCAGCAGTGAGTCAGGGGTGGAGCAGTTCTTC. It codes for CASSESGVEQFF.

The CDR3 sequence is CSVHRGTGTYEQYF. DNA of the CDR3: TGCAGCGTCCACAGAGGGACAGGGACCTACGAGCAGTACTTC. The chain has TRBV29-1 and TRBJ2-7; 9 bases agree with TRBD1. Germline CDR1 reads SQVTM; CDR2 reads ANQGSEA. The CDR3 is 14 residues long. V trimming: 6 bases; J trimming: 2 bases; junction bases outside the gene matches: 8.

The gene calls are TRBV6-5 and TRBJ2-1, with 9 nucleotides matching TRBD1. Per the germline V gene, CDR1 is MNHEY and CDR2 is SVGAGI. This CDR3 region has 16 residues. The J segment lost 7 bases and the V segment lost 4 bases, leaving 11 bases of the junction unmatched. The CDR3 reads CASSSHRDRVSNEQFF. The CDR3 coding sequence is TGTGCCAGCAGTTCACACCGGGACAGGGTTTCAAATGAGCAGTTCTTC.

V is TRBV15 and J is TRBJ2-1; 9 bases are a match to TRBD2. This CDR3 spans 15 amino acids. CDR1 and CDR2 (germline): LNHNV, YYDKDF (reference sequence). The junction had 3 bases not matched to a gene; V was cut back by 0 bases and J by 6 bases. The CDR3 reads CATSRDWREGNEQFF. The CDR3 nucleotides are TGTGCCACCAGCAGAGATTGGCGGGAGGGCAATGAGCAGTTCTTC.

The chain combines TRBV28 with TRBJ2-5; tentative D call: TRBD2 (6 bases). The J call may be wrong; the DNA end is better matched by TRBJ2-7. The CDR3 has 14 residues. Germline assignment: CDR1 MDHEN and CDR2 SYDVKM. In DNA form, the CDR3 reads TGTGCCAGCAGTTTTGCTAGCGTAACCTACGAGCAGTACTTC. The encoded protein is CASSFASVTYEQYF.

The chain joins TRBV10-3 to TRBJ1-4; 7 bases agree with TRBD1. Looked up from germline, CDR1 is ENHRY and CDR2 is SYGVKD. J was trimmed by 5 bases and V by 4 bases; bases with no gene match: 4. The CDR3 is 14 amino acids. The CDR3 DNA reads TGTGCCATCAGTGTATCCAGGGGGAATGAAAAACTGTTTTTT. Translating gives CAISVSRGNEKLFF.

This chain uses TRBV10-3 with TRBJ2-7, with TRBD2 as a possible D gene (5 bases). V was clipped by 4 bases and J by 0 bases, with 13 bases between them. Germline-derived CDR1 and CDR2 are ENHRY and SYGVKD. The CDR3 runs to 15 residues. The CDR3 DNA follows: TGTGCCATCAGTGGTCAGCCGGGGAGCTCCTACGAGCAGTACTTC. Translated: CAISGQPGSSYEQYF.

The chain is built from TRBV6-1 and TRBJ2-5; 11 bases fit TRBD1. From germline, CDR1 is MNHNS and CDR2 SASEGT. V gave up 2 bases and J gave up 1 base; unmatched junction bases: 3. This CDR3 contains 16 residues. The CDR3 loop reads CASSESGTGGQETQYF. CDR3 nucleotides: TGTGCCAGCAGTGAATCGGGGACAGGGGGCCAAGAGACCCAGTACTTC.

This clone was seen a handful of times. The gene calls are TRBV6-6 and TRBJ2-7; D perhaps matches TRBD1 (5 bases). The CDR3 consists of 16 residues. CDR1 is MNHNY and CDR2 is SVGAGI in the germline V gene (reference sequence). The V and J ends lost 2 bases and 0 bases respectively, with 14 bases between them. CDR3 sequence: CASSYPEYRNSYEQYF. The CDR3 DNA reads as TGTGCCAGCAGTTACCCTGAATACAGGAACTCCTACGAGCAGTACTTC.

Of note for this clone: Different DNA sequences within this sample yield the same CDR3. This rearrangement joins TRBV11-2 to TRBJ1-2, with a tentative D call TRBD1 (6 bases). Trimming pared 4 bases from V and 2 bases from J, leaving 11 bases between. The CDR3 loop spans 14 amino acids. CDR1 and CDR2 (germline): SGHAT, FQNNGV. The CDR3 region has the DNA TGTGCCAGCAGCTCCCTCACAGGGAACTATGGCTACACCTTC. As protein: CASSSLTGNYGYTF.

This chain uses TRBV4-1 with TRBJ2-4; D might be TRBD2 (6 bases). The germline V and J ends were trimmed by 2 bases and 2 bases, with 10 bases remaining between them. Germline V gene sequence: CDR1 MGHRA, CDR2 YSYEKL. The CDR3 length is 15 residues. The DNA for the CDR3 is TGCGCCAGCAGCCAACCGCGGGGTTCCAAAAACATTCAGTACTTC. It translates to CASSQPRGSKNIQYF.

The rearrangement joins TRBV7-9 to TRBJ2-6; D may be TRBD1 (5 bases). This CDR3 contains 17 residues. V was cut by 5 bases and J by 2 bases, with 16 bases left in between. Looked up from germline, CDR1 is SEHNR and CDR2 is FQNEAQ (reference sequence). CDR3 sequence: CASSPYRQSTGANVLTF. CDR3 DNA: TGTGCCAGCAGCCCTTACCGACAGAGCACTGGGGCCAACGTCCTGACTTTC.

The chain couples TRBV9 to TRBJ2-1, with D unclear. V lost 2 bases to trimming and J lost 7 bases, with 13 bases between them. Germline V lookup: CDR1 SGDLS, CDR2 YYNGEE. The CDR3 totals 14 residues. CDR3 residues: CASSVPTGSNEQFF. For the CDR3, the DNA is TGTGCCAGCAGCGTGCCGACCGGGTCGAATGAGCAGTTCTTC. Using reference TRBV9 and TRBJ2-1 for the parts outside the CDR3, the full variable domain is DSGVTQTPKHLITATGQRVTLRCSPRSGDLSVYWYQQSLDQGLQFLIQYYNGEERAKGNILERFSAQQFPDLHSELNLSSLELGDSALYFCASSVPTGSNEQFFGPGTRLTVL.

CDR3 residues: CASSGQGITEAFF. The CDR3 DNA reads TGCGCCAGCTCCGGACAGGGGATCACTGAAGCTTTCTTT. V usage is TRBV10-2 and J usage is TRBJ1-1; 9 bases fit TRBD1. The CDR3 consists of 13 residues. Losses at the gene ends were 8 bases for V and 4 bases for J; bases not matched to a gene: 5. The germline gives CDR1 WSHSY, CDR2 SAAADI.

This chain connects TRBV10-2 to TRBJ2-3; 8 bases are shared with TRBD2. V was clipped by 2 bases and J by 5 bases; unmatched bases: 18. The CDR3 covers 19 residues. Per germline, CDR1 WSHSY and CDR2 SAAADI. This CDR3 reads CASSERPRTGGGPLDTQYF. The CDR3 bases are TGCGCCAGCAGTGAGCGACCCCGGACTGGCGGGGGGCCTCTAGATACGCAGTATTTT.

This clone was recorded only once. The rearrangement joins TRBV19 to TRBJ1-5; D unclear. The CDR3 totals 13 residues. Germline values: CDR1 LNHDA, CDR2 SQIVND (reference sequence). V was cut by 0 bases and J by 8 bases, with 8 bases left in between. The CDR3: CASSIDLQKPQHF. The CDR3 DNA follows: TGTGCCAGTAGTATAGATCTCCAGAAGCCCCAGCATTTT.

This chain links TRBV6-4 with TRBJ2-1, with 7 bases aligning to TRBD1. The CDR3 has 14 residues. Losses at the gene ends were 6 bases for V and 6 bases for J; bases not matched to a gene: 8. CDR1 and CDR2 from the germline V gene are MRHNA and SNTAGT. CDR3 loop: CASRLTGQTNEQFF. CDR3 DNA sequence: TGTGCCAGCAGACTGACGGGACAGACCAATGAGCAGTTCTTC.

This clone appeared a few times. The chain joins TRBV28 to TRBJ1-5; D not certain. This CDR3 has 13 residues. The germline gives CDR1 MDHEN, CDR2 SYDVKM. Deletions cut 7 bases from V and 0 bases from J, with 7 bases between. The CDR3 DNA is TGTGCCAGCACTCTCGGTAGCAATCAGCCCCAGCATTTT. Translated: CASTLGSNQPQHF.

The DNA of the CDR3 is TGTGCCAGTACCTTAGACTGGAATCAGCCCCAGCATTTT. This sequence encodes CASTLDWNQPQHF. The chain has TRBV19 and TRBJ1-5; no reliable D call. Per the germline V gene, CDR1 is LNHDA and CDR2 is SQIVND (reference sequence). The CDR3 consists of 13 residues. The V end was cut by 7 bases, the J end by 4 bases, with 11 bases between.

CDR3: CASSYQGDSPLHF. The CDR3 bases are TGTGCCAGCAGTTATCAGGGTGATTCACCCCTCCACTTT. The chain combines TRBV6-5 with TRBJ1-6, with D possibly matching TRBD1 (5 bases). The CDR3 runs to 13 residues. V was trimmed by 3 bases and J by 8 bases, leaving 8 bases between them. In germline, CDR1 is MNHEY, CDR2 SVGAGI.